This T cell receptor (beta chain) was recorded in a study of T cell changes during pregnancy in multiple sclerosis. V dropped 4 bases and J dropped 6 bases, with 21 bases sitting between them. The CDR3 contains 16 residues. Germline CDR1 is GTSNPN and CDR2 is SVGIG (reference sequence). Assay: immunoSEQ multiplex PCR; the TCRdb copy retains only in-frame clones and omits some. The sample has roughly 14,000 clones, about 86% seen once. Source: CD8+ T cells from peripheral blood mononuclear cells, taken in the first trimester of pregnancy. This clonotype originated in a female donor with multiple sclerosis, enrolled in a pregnancy study. V usage is TRBV30 and J usage is TRBJ2-2; tentative D call: TRBD1 (7 bases). The CDR3 DNA reads TGTGCCTGGACCGTTTACAGGGGTCGGAGGGCCGGGGAGCTGTTTTTT. It is translated as CAWTVYRGRRAGELFF.